The 20 T cell receptor beta chains below all came from one sample that was sequenced in a study of HIV-infected patients and healthy controls. All unsorted peripheral T cells were captured because whole blood was used without fractionation. Alpha and beta constant-region primers primed reverse transcription of around 500 ng RNA. Alpha and beta chain libraries were made separately by chain-specific third strand synthesis with multiplexing indices. From the 5' RACE reads, TCRdb called clonotypes with MiXCR, one entry per CDR3 protein. The sample records over 15,000 distinct CDR3 sequences, around a tenth being singletons. Sequenced input: blood. The receptors were gathered from an adult in good health.

The table lists this clonotype with a few counts. The V and J genes are TRBV6-1 and TRBJ2-2; D not certain. Trimming shortened V by 5 bases and J by 7 bases, and 14 bases separated the two germline ends. This CDR3 is 14 amino acids long. The germline gives CDR1 MNHNS, CDR2 SASEGT. CDR3 loop: CASSPDLLDGELFF. CDR3 sequence (DNA): TGTGCCAGCAGTCCTGACCTCCTAGACGGGGAGCTGTTTTTT.

This clonotype is deemed medium-sized. The rearrangement links TRBV24-1 to TRBJ2-2, with 10 bases matching TRBD1. The germline V gene encodes CDR1 KGHDR and CDR2 SFDVKD. The CDR3 sequence is 18 residues long. Losses at the gene ends were 0 bases for V and 4 bases for J; bases not matched to a gene: 7. DNA of the CDR3: TGTGCCACCAGTGATTTGAGGACAGGGGGGCCCGCCACCGGGGAGCTGTTTTTT. This gives the protein CATSDLRTGGPATGELFF.

This clonotype was recorded at least ten times. The chain couples TRBV6-6 to TRBJ2-7; possible D gene TRBD2, 7 bases. This CDR3 has 17 amino acids. From germline, CDR1 is MNHNY and CDR2 SVGAGI (reference sequence). Trimming pared 2 bases from V and 3 bases from J, leaving 20 bases between. The CDR3 loop is CASSYTSVREGHYEQYF. The DNA for the CDR3 is TGTGCCAGCAGTTACACGTCGGTCAGGGAGGGACACTACGAGCAGTACTTC.

This clonotype appeared many times. This chain joins TRBV5-1 and TRBJ2-6; D tentatively reads TRBD1 or TRBD2 (5 bases each). This CDR3 is built from 15 residues. The germline V and J ends were trimmed by 4 bases and 1 base, with 9 bases remaining between them. Per the germline V gene, CDR1 is SGHRS and CDR2 is YFSETQ. CDR3 nucleotide sequence: TGCGCCAGCAGCCCCGGGGCTTCTGGGGCCAACGTCCTGACTTTC. Encoded protein: CASSPGASGANVLTF.

The chain is built from TRBV7-2 and TRBJ2-4; the match to TRBD1 covers 8 bases. J was trimmed by 1 base and V by 1 base; bases with no gene match: 12. This CDR3 is built from 19 residues. Germline V gives CDR1 SGHTA, CDR2 FQGNSA. The chain's CDR3 is CASSLVGQGASGAKNIQYF. DNA for the CDR3: TGTGCCAGCAGCTTAGTAGGGCAGGGGGCGTCTGGGGCCAAAAACATTCAGTACTTC.

This clonotype ranks as medium-sized. The chain combines TRBV24-1 with TRBJ2-1, with D maybe TRBD2 (7 bases). V lost 4 bases and J 5 bases, leaving 14 bases between the germline ends. This CDR3 is 15 amino acids long. CDR1 and CDR2 (germline): KGHDR, SFDVKD. CDR3 sequence: CATSEPYGGHNEQFF. The DNA of the CDR3 is TGTGCCACCAGTGAACCATACGGGGGGCACAATGAGCAGTTCTTC.

This chain links TRBV19 with TRBJ1-5, with D perhaps TRBD1 (5 bases). Deletions cut 6 bases from V and 4 bases from J, with 10 bases between. The CDR3 is 13 residues long. Germline V gene sequence: CDR1 LNHDA, CDR2 SQIVND (reference sequence). This CDR3 reads CASSPTENQPQHF. The CDR3 DNA is TGTGCCAGTAGCCCGACAGAGAATCAGCCCCAGCATTTT.

In its sample, this clonotype ranks as medium-sized. The V gene is TRBV6-6, the J gene TRBJ2-5; 15 bases match TRBD2. CDR3 size: 18 residues. Germline V gene data show CDR1 as MNHNY and CDR2 as SVGAGI (reference sequence). Germline trimming cut 4 bases from V and 1 base from J; bases unmatched to any gene: 7. CDR3 DNA: TGTGCCAGCAGTTCCACCGGGACTAGCGGGAGGAGCCAAGAGACCCAGTACTTC. Translated, it gives CASSSTGTSGRSQETQYF.

Only a few counts were recorded for this clonotype. V is TRBV7-2 and J is TRBJ2-1; 7 bases line up with TRBD1. Unmatched junction bases numbered 7, after V lost 0 bases and J lost 8 bases. This CDR3 has 15 amino acids. Germline loops: CDR1 SGHTA, CDR2 FQGNSA. CDR3 DNA: TGTGCCAGCAGCTTAGCGTCTCAACAGGGGCATGAGCAGTTCTTC. Its protein is CASSLASQQGHEQFF. The entire variable domain, with the rest obtained from reference TRBV7-2 and TRBJ2-1, is as follows: GAGVSQSPSNKVTEKGKDVELRCDPISGHTALYWYRQSLGQGLEFLIYFQGNSAPDKSGLPSDRFSAERTGGSVSTLTIQRTQQEDSAVYLCASSLASQQGHEQFFGPGTRLTVL.

This clonotype is medium-sized (0.01 to 0.1%) in the sample. The chain joins TRBV24-1 to TRBJ1-5; tentative D call: TRBD1 (6 bases). The V end lost 3 bases, the J end lost 0 bases, and 11 bases lay between the germline ends. The CDR3 spans 16 residues. Germline CDR1 KGHDR, CDR2 SFDVKD. The CDR3 nucleotides are TGTGCCACCAGTGATAGAACAGGGTATAGCAATCAGCCCCAGCATTTT. Translation gives CATSDRTGYSNQPQHF.

The gene calls are TRBV19 and TRBJ1-2; D is uncertain. Germline V gene sequence: CDR1 LNHDA, CDR2 SQIVND (reference sequence). The germline V and J ends were trimmed by 7 bases and 5 bases, with 20 bases remaining between them. The CDR3 runs 15 residues. The CDR3 sequence: CASTAPGDGLYGYTF. The CDR3 DNA follows: TGTGCCAGTACCGCCCCGGGTGACGGACTTTATGGCTACACCTTC.

At least ten counts were recorded for this clonotype. This rearrangement joins TRBV7-2 to TRBJ2-7; 8 bases are a match to TRBD1. Germline trimming cut 4 bases from V and 0 bases from J; bases unmatched to any gene: 2. Germline V gene lookup returns CDR1 SGHTA and CDR2 FQGNSA. The length of the CDR3 is 14 residues. The DNA of the CDR3 is TGTGCCAGCAGCTCGGACAGGGACTCCTACGAGCAGTACTTC. Protein product: CASSSDRDSYEQYF.

This clonotype was recorded many times. The chain employs TRBV10-3 and TRBJ2-1, with TRBD2 matching over 10 bases. CDR3 length: 14 amino acids. The germline CDR1 and CDR2 sequences are ENHRY and SYGVKD. V gave up 4 bases and J gave up 9 bases; unmatched junction bases: 6. Written as DNA, the CDR3 is TGTGCCATCAGTGCCCTAGCGGGAGAGGGTGAGCAGTTCTTC. It translates to CAISALAGEGEQFF.

Many counts were recorded for this clonotype. V gene TRBV5-1 combines with J gene TRBJ2-3; 9 nucleotides agree with TRBD2. Losses at the gene ends were 0 bases for V and 1 base for J; bases not matched to a gene: 3. The CDR3 covers 16 residues. The germline V gene has CDR1 SGHRS and CDR2 YFSETQ. The CDR3 DNA reads as TGCGCCAGCAGCTTGGGGGTAGCGGGAGGCACAGATACGCAGTATTTT. Its translation: CASSLGVAGGTDTQYF.

This clonotype was observed at least ten times. The V call is TRBV2, the J call TRBJ2-1; D ambiguous. V lost 8 bases to trimming and J lost 9 bases, with 8 bases between them. Looked up from germline, CDR1 is SNHLY and CDR2 is FYNNEI. The CDR3 sequence is 10 residues long. CDR3 protein: CASGLGEQFF. The DNA of the CDR3 is TGTGCCAGCGGGTTGGGTGAGCAGTTCTTC.

This clonotype was seen repeatedly, ten times or more. This chain connects TRBV6-6 to TRBJ2-7; the match to TRBD2 covers 7 bases. The CDR3 totals 14 residues. Germline V lookup: CDR1 MNHNY, CDR2 SVGAGI (reference sequence). The junction had 2 bases not matched to a gene; V was cut back by 0 bases and J by 3 bases. The CDR3 DNA reads TGTGCCAGCAGTTACTCGAGGGACTACTACGAGCAGTACTTC. Translation: CASSYSRDYYEQYF.

This clonotype is deemed medium-sized (0.01 to 0.1%). The chain carries TRBV7-8 and TRBJ2-3, with a tentative D call TRBD1 (6 bases). Germline lookup yields CDR1 SGHVS and CDR2 FQNEAQ. The CDR3 has 14 residues. Trimming cost V 3 bases and J 5 bases, with 12 bases left between them. CDR3 coding DNA: TGTGCCAGCAGCTTGGAACTAGGGGGAGATACGCAGTATTTT. Translation gives CASSLELGGDTQYF.

This clonotype was found many times. The chain couples TRBV11-2 to TRBJ2-5, with D possibly being TRBD1 (6 bases). The CDR3 spans 16 residues. In germline, CDR1 is SGHAT, CDR2 FQNNGV. V gave up 5 bases and J gave up 0 bases, with 16 bases separating them. The CDR3 DNA sequence: TGTGCCAGCAGCCTGGGGGCGGCCGGGTACCAAGAGACCCAGTACTTC. The encoded protein is CASSLGAAGYQETQYF.

Ten or more counts support this clonotype. The genes are TRBV6-4 and TRBJ2-2; D is uncertain. The CDR3 runs 13 residues. From germline, CDR1 is MRHNA and CDR2 SNTAGT. Between the trimmed V and J ends, which lost 3 bases and 4 bases, there was a span of 6 bases. CDR3 amino acids: CASSEQLTGELFF. The CDR3 DNA reads as TGTGCCAGCAGTGAACAACTCACCGGGGAGCTGTTTTTT.

This clonotype was observed many times. The rearrangement uses TRBV5-6 and TRBJ1-3; TRBD1 matches 7 bases. The CDR3 sequence is 14 residues long. The V gene end was trimmed by 4 bases and the J gene end by 4 bases; junction bases not matched to a gene: 5. CDR1 and CDR2 from the germline V gene are SGHDT and YYEEEE. CDR3 loop: CASSPGQLGNTIYF. The DNA for the CDR3 is TGTGCCAGCAGCCCGGGACAGCTAGGAAACACCATATATTTT. Full variable domain (missing parts from reference TRBV5-6 and TRBJ1-3): DAGVTQSPTHLIKTRGQQVTLRCSPKSGHDTVSWYQQALGQGPQFIFQYYEEEERQRGNFPDRFSGHQFPNYSSELNVNALLLGDSALYLCASSPGQLGNTIYFGEGSWLTVV.